Listed here is a single T cell receptor beta chain. Antigen unknown. The data were obtained in a study of T cell responses to AZD1222 COVID-19 vaccine. The repertoire was sequenced with immunoSEQ multiplex PCR; TCRdb's copy has only in-frame clones and lacks some. Counted here are 110,000 to 150,000 clones, 70% to 90% occurring once; the ten biggest clones make up around 8%. Notes on the study in general: The donor cohort was predominantly white British with a female majority, and clonal diversity may have been underestimated.

This sequence originates from an adult in good health. The specimen comprised peripheral blood, sampled on day 0 of AZD1222 vaccination.

The CDR3 region is CASSPPAGRRNTEAFF. The CDR3 coding sequence is TGTGCCAGCTCACCCCCGGCAGGGAGAAGGAACACTGAAGCTTTCTTT. J is TRBJ1-1 and V is TRBV18; D perhaps matches TRBD1 (5 bases). The CDR3 totals 16 residues. The germline V gene encodes CDR1 KGHSH and CDR2 LQKENI. V lost 3 bases and J lost 1, with 15 bases in between.